This T cell receptor beta chain comes out of a study of blood T cell repertoires in COVID-19. About the research overall: T cells, B-cell-depleted T cells, or PBMCs supplied cDNA or gDNA.

From germline, CDR1 is LGHDT and CDR2 YNNKEL (reference sequence). The CDR3 extends over 12 amino acids. V was cut by 9 bases and J by 4 bases, with 12 bases left in between. Some clones are missing from TCRdb's copy, which holds only in-frame ones; the method was immunoSEQ multiplex PCR. The repertoire consists of around 68,000 clones, with 85% to 90% occurring once and the leading ten covering 7% to 10%. Sequencing was done on a sample of peripheral blood. The source of this sequence is a man aged 50-59 years with active COVID-19. The gene calls are TRBV3-1 (or the pseudogene TRBV3-2) and TRBJ2-5, with TRBD2 as a possible D gene (7 bases). CDR3 bases: TGTGCCAGTAGGGGGGGGACAGAGACCCAGTACTTC. Encoded protein: CASRGGTETQYF.